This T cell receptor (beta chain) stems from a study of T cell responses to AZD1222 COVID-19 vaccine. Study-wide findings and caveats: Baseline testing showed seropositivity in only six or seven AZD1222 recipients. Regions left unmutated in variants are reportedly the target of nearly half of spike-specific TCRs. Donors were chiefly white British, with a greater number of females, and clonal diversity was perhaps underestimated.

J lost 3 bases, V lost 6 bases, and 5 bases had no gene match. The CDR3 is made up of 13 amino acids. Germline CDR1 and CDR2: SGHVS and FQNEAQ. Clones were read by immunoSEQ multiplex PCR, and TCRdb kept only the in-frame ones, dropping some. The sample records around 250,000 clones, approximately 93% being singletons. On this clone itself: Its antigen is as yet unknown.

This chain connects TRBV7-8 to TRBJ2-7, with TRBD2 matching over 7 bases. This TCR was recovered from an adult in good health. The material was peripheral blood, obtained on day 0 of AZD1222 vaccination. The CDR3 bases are TGTGCCAGCAGTCCCCCTAGCGGCTACGAGCAGTACTTC. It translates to CASSPPSGYEQYF.